This T cell receptor (beta chain) was recorded in a study of T cells after yellow fever vaccination. Overall study findings and caveats: In post-booster samples, most primary-vaccination clones reappeared (approximately 95% CD4, around 87% CD8). Although most clonotypes did not, a small share appeared in both CD4 and CD8 compartments.

The sample holds many counts of this clonotype. The antigen remains undetermined. TCRdb reprocessed the 5' RACE reads with MiXCR, giving one entry per CDR3 protein. The sample gives approximately 550,000 distinct CDR3 sequences, roughly 19% of which show up once; over 11% is in the top ten. Sequences were derived from PBMCs, sampled 15 days after the yellow fever booster vaccination. This clonotype originated in a man aged 25 to 40 who received the YFV17D yellow fever vaccine.

CDR3 region: CASSLRVGLYEQYF. CDR3 nucleotide sequence: TGTGCCAGCAGCTTAAGGGTGGGTCTATACGAGCAGTACTTC. J is TRBJ2-7 and V is TRBV7-8; D uncertain. The germline CDR1 and CDR2 sequences are SGHVS and FQNEAQ. There are 14 residues in the CDR3. The V end lost 2 bases, the J end lost 4 bases, and 12 bases lay between the germline ends.